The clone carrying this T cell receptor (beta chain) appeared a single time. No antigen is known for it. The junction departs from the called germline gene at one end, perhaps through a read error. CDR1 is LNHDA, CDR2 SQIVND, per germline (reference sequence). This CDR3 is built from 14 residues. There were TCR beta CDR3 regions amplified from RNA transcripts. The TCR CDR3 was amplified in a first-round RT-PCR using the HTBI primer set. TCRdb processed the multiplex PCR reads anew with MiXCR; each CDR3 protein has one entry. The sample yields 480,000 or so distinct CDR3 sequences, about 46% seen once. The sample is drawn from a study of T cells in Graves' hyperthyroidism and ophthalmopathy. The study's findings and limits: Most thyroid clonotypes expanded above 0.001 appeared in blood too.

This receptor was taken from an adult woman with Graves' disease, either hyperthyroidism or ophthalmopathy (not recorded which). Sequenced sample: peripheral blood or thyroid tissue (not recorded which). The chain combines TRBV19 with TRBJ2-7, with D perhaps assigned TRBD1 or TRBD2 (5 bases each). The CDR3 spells CAGSEQALRGEQYF. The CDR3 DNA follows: TGTGCCGGTAGTGAACAGGCGTTACGGGGCGAGCAGTACTTC.